The rows below give T cell receptor beta chains drawn from one sample of a study of blood T cell repertoires in COVID-19. Clones were read by immunoSEQ multiplex PCR, and TCRdb kept only the in-frame ones, dropping some. This sample carries around 300,000 clones, approximately 90% of them seen once, and the ten largest clones take roughly 6%. Sequenced: peripheral blood. The receptors here all came from a woman between 45 and 65 years old with COVID-19, enrolled during active disease. Both conserved end residues are part of each CDR3. D genes are given only for firm matches. Expanded clones get a size class; other rows say once, few or many, or leave the size out.

clone_size	d_call	v_call	j_call	cdr3_nt	cdr3_aa
NA	TRBD2	TRBV2	TRBJ2-3	TGTGCCAGCAGTTCCACCGGGACTACCACAGATACGCAGTATTTT	CASSSTGTTTDTQYF
once	NA	TRBV7-9	TRBJ2-7	TGTGCCAGCAGCTTCCTCACAGGGGAGCAGTACTTC	CASSFLTGEQYF
NA	TRBD1	TRBV27	TRBJ1-5	TGTGCCAGCAGTCGCCTGGACAGGGTGTATCAGCCCCAGCATTTT	CASSRLDRVYQPQHF
NA	NA	TRBV7-2	TRBJ1-2	TGTGCCAGCAGCTTAGCCGGAGATGGCTACACCTTC	CASSLAGDGYTF
NA	NA	TRBV29-1	TRBJ2-1	TGCAGCGTTGACCCGGGACTTGAGCAGTTCTTC	CSVDPGLEQFF
NA	TRBD2	TRBV7-6	TRBJ2-1	TGTGCCAGCAGCTTAGGAGGGACTAGCGGGAGGTCCAATGAGCAGTTCTTC	CASSLGGTSGRSNEQFF
NA	NA	TRBV11-3	TRBJ2-2	TGTGCCAGCAGCTTAGGTGTGGTCGGGACCGGGGAGCTGTTTTTT	CASSLGVVGTGELFF
NA	NA	TRBV5-1	TRBJ2-3	TGCGCCAGCAGCCAGACTCCTAGCACAGATACGCAGTATTTT	CASSQTPSTDTQYF
NA	TRBD1	TRBV3-1/TRBV3-2	TRBJ1-5	TGTGCCAGCAGCCAAGCCCCGGGCAGGGGGGATCAGCCCCAGCATTTT	CASSQAPGRGDQPQHF
NA	TRBD2	TRBV29-1	TRBJ2-3	TGCAGCGTTGCTAGCGGGACCACAGATACGCAGTATTTT	CSVASGTTDTQYF
NA	NA	TRBV5-6	TRBJ2-5	TGTGCCAGCAGCCACCGGGGACTGCAAGAGACCCAGTACTTC	CASSHRGLQETQYF
NA	TRBD2	TRBV4-2	TRBJ2-7	TGTGCCAGCAGCCTCCGACTAGCGGGATATTCCTACGAGCAGTACTTC	CASSLRLAGYSYEQYF
once	TRBD2	TRBV24-1	TRBJ2-1	TGTGCCACCAGTGAACCCGGGACTAGCAGCGCGGATGAGCAGTTCTTC	CATSEPGTSSADEQFF
NA	NA	TRBV5-6	TRBJ2-2	TGTGCCAGCAGTCGGTTCGTGGGCCAGGGCACCGGGGAGCTGTTTTTT	CASSRFVGQGTGELFF
NA	NA	TRBV19	TRBJ1-1	TGTGCCAGTAGCCCAGGGGCTTCCATGAACACTGAAGCTTTCTTT	CASSPGASMNTEAFF
NA	NA	TRBV21-1	TRBJ1-1	TGTGCCAGCAGCAAGCCGGGACTGATTCGGGCTTTCTTT	CASSKPGLIRAFF
NA	TRBD1	TRBV19	TRBJ1-6	TGTGCCAGTAGTATAGAAGAGGACAGGGGCAATTCACCCCTCCACTTT	CASSIEEDRGNSPLHF
NA	NA	TRBV5-1	TRBJ1-4	TGCGCCAGCAGCTTGCTTGCAGGGGAGGAAAAACTGTTTTTT	CASSLLAGEEKLFF
few	NA	TRBV7-9	TRBJ1-6	TGTGCCAGCAGCCCAGAGGGATCGGTTGGTTCACCCCTCCACTTT	CASSPEGSVGSPLHF
NA	NA	TRBV12-3/TRBV12-4	TRBJ2-1	TGTGCCAGCAGTGAGGGGGCCTACAATGAGCAGTTCTTC	CASSEGAYNEQFF
NA	NA	TRBV7-2	TRBJ2-2	TGTGCCAGCAGCTCTAGCCCGTACCGGAACACCGGGGAGCTGTTTTTT	CASSSSPYRNTGELFF
NA	NA	TRBV19	TRBJ1-1	TGTGCCAGTAGTAATTACACAGGGCGAGGAACTGAAGCTTTCTTT	CASSNYTGRGTEAFF
NA	NA	TRBV6-5	TRBJ2-1	TGTGCCAGCAGTTATCGACTAGAACCCTTTGAGGGTGAGCAGTTCTTC	CASSYRLEPFEGEQFF
NA	TRBD1	TRBV5-6	TRBJ1-5	TGTGCCAGCAGCTCCGGGACAGGGCGAGGCAATCAGCCCCAGCATTTT	CASSSGTGRGNQPQHF
once	NA	TRBV5-4	TRBJ1-2	TGTGCCAGCAGCCCCCCCAGGGGTGGCTATGGCTACACCTTC	CASSPPRGGYGYTF
NA	TRBD1	TRBV27	TRBJ2-2	TGTGCCAGCAGTTTAGGACAGGGTCCCAACGGGGAGCTGTTTTTT	CASSLGQGPNGELFF
NA	TRBD1	TRBV18	TRBJ2-1	TGTGCCAGCTCACCAGCCAGGACAGGGGGCCATAATGAGCAGTTCTTC	CASSPARTGGHNEQFF
NA	TRBD1	TRBV19	TRBJ2-1	TGTGCCAGCTCCCGGGACAGGGGGTCCAGTGAGCAGTTCTTC	CASSRDRGSSEQFF
once	TRBD2	TRBV14	TRBJ2-1	TGTGCCAGCAGCCAAGGATTGGGACTAGTGTCCTACAATGAGCAGTTCTTC	CASSQGLGLVSYNEQFF
NA	NA	TRBV7-2	TRBJ2-6	TGTGCCAGCAGCCAGGAGGGCAGTCCTGGGGCCAACGTCCTGACTTTC	CASSQEGSPGANVLTF
NA	NA	TRBV20-1	TRBJ2-7	TGCAGTGCTAGTATCTCGTACAGGCCGAGGAACTACGAGCAGTACTTC	CSASISYRPRNYEQYF
NA	NA	TRBV2	TRBJ1-2	TGTGCCAGCAAACTGGGCAGAGCCTACACCTTC	CASKLGRAYTF
NA	NA	TRBV11-3	TRBJ2-7	TGTGCCAGCAGCACAAGAACTAGGAACTACGAGCAGTACTTC	CASSTRTRNYEQYF
NA	NA	TRBV4-3	TRBJ2-7	TGCGCCAGCAGCCAAGATCCTACTGACGAGCAGTACTTC	CASSQDPTDEQYF
NA	NA	TRBV20-1	TRBJ2-5	TGCAGTGTCCAGGGTGAGACCCAGTACTTC	CSVQGETQYF
NA	TRBD1	TRBV5-1	TRBJ2-5	TGCGCCAGCAGCCCAGGGGGCGTGGGAGAGACCCAGTACTTC	CASSPGGVGETQYF
NA	TRBD1	TRBV2	TRBJ2-5	TGTGCCAGCAGACCCGGGACAGGCCAAGAGACCCAGTACTTC	CASRPGTGQETQYF
NA	NA	TRBV5-4	TRBJ2-5	TGTGCCAGCAGCTTGGGGAGGGGCATTTCCCAAGAGACCCAGTACTTC	CASSLGRGISQETQYF
NA	NA	TRBV4-1	TRBJ2-3	TGCGCCAGCAGCTCTGCCCCCTCCCGGACAGATACGCAGTATTTT	CASSSAPSRTDTQYF
NA	TRBD1	TRBV19	TRBJ1-1	TGTGCCAGTAGTAGCGACAGGGGCACTGAAGCTTTCTTT	CASSSDRGTEAFF
NA	TRBD1	TRBV5-1	TRBJ1-5	TGCGCCAGCAGCTTAACAGGACAGGGCGGACAGCCCCAGCATTTT	CASSLTGQGGQPQHF
NA	NA	TRBV28	TRBJ1-5	TGTGCCAGCAGTTTCAGGGCTGGACCCAATCAGCCCCAGCATTTT	CASSFRAGPNQPQHF
NA	TRBD1	TRBV30	TRBJ1-1	TGTGCCTGGAGTGTATGGGCAGGGGGAAGGTTAAGGACTGAAGCTTTCTTT	CAWSVWAGGRLRTEAFF
NA	TRBD2	TRBV10-3	TRBJ2-3	TGTGCCATCAGCCGGACTAGCGACGGTACAGATACGCAGTATTTT	CAISRTSDGTDTQYF
NA	NA	TRBV18	TRBJ2-3	TGTGCCAGCTCACCGGGCGGGGATACGCAGTATTTT	CASSPGGDTQYF
NA	NA	TRBV7-3	TRBJ1-2	TGTGCCAGCAGCTCCCCTCAACAGGGCTGGGATGGCTACACCTTC	CASSSPQQGWDGYTF
NA	TRBD1	TRBV18	TRBJ2-2	TGTGCCAGCTCACACGGACAGGGGAGGTCAGTCGGGGAGCTGTTTTTT	CASSHGQGRSVGELFF
NA	NA	TRBV28	TRBJ1-5	TGTGCCAGCTTGACTAATCCCAATCAGCCCCAGCATTTT	CASLTNPNQPQHF
NA	TRBD2	TRBV5-4	TRBJ2-7	TGTGCCAGCAGCTTCGGCGGGAGCCTTCCCTACGAGCAGTACTTC	CASSFGGSLPYEQYF
NA	NA	TRBV29-1	TRBJ2-3	TGCAGCGGGGAGGCAGGCACAGATACGCAGTATTTT	CSGEAGTDTQYF
NA	NA	TRBV24-1	TRBJ2-5	TGTGCCACCAGCCAGGGCCCAGGAGTTCAAGAGACCCAGTACTTC	CATSQGPGVQETQYF
NA	NA	TRBV7-2	TRBJ1-2	TGTGCCAGCAGCTGGATGACAGTAAAAAACTATGGCTACACCTTC	CASSWMTVKNYGYTF
NA	TRBD1	TRBV4-1	TRBJ1-1	TGCGCCAGCAGCCGGAGACAGGGGGTTGTTGAAGCTTTCTTT	CASSRRQGVVEAFF
NA	TRBD1	TRBV15	TRBJ2-7	TGTGCCACCAGCAGAACAGGGGGCGTATTGAATACCTACGAGCAGTACTTC	CATSRTGGVLNTYEQYF
NA	TRBD1	TRBV20-1	TRBJ1-6	TGCAGTGCTAGGTTTCAGGGGGAAGGCCACTTT	CSARFQGEGHF
NA	NA	TRBV19	TRBJ2-3	TGTGCCAGACAGGGCCGCACAGATACGCAGTATTTT	CARQGRTDTQYF
once	TRBD2	TRBV9	TRBJ2-3	TGTGCCAGCAGCTACGGGGTGACTAGCGGTAGCACAGATACGCAGTATTTT	CASSYGVTSGSTDTQYF
few	TRBD1	TRBV4-1	TRBJ2-2	TGCGCCAGCAGCCATGGGGACAGGGGCGTAACCGGGGAGCTGTTTTTT	CASSHGDRGVTGELFF
NA	NA	TRBV28	TRBJ1-5	TGTGCCAGCAGTTTATCGACCGGGGGAAATCAGCCCCAGCATTTT	CASSLSTGGNQPQHF